Following are 11 T cell receptor beta chains from one sample sequenced in a study of cytomegalovirus exposure and HLA in healthy donors. PCR amplification relied on 60 Vbeta primers (plus 13 Jbeta primers). Using immunoSEQ multiplex PCR, the repertoire was profiled, and TCRdb retains in-frame clones only, with some absent. The sample carries approximately 140,000 clones, under 90% recorded once. Sequencing used PBMCs. Receptors originate from a man younger than 30 in good health and CMV-seronegative.

The chain employs TRBV6-4 and TRBJ2-3, with 9 bases fitting TRBD2. The CDR3 extends over 15 amino acids. The J segment lost 0 bases and the V segment lost 4 bases, leaving 2 bases of the junction unmatched. Germline V gene data show CDR1 as MRHNA and CDR2 as SNTAGT. The CDR3 sequence: CASSAGLASTDTQYF. The CDR3 DNA reads as TGTGCCAGCAGTGCGGGACTAGCTAGCACAGATACGCAGTATTTT.

This rearrangement joins TRBV30 to TRBJ2-1; D might be TRBD1 (5 bases). Looked up from germline, CDR1 is GTSNPN and CDR2 is SVGIG (reference sequence). Trimming took 5 bases from V and 13 from J, leaving 15 bases between them. CDR3 length equals 11 residues. CDR3 residues: CAWSQGFPQFF. The CDR3 DNA reads as TGTGCCTGGTCCCAGGGTTTCCCTCAGTTCTTC.

This chain uses TRBV5-4 with TRBJ1-1; 8 positions agree with TRBD1. Germline loops: CDR1 SGHNT, CDR2 YYREEE (reference sequence). This CDR3 has 15 amino acids. The J segment lost 4 bases and the V segment lost 4 bases, leaving 9 bases of the junction unmatched. The CDR3, as DNA: TGTGCCAGCAGCCTTAGGGACAGGATTATCACTGAAGCTTTCTTT. The encoded protein is CASSLRDRIITEAFF.

This sequence joins TRBV7-9 and TRBJ2-5, with TRBD2 matching 8 bases. The CDR3 has 15 residues. J lost 1 base, V lost 2 bases, and 3 bases had no gene match. CDR1 is SEHNR, CDR2 FQNEAQ, per germline (reference sequence). The CDR3 loop is CASSLSGGVQETQYF. The CDR3, as DNA: TGTGCCAGCAGCTTATCGGGGGGGGTCCAAGAGACCCAGTACTTC.

The chain links TRBV5-1 to TRBJ1-1, with D uncertain. Trimming took off 4 bases at V and 0 bases at J, with 19 bases between the two ends. Germline V gene lookup returns CDR1 SGHRS and CDR2 YFSETQ. This CDR3 region has 17 residues. The CDR3, as DNA: TGCGCCAGCAGCATGGCGGGAAGGGCTTACATGAACACTGAAGCTTTCTTT. Translating gives CASSMAGRAYMNTEAFF.

This clone turned up a few times. The chain uses TRBV7-9 and TRBJ2-7; 9 nucleotides align to TRBD1. The V segment lost 9 bases and the J segment 3 bases; nucleotides outside the gene matches: 6. This CDR3 is built from 13 residues. CDR1 SEHNR and CDR2 FQNEAQ come from the germline V gene (reference sequence). The CDR3 loop reads CASRRTGVYEQYF. CDR3 DNA sequence: TGTGCCAGTCGACGGACAGGGGTCTACGAGCAGTACTTC.

This chain joins TRBV9 and TRBJ2-7, with TRBD1 matching 9 bases. CDR1 SGDLS and CDR2 YYNGEE come from the germline V gene. CDR3 length equals 16 residues. Germline trimming cut 0 bases from V and 2 bases from J; bases unmatched to any gene: 6. CDR3 DNA sequence: TGTGCCAGCAGCGTAGGTCAGGGACAGGGACCCTACGAGCAGTACTTC. Translation: CASSVGQGQGPYEQYF.

J is TRBJ2-2 and V is TRBV5-6; D may be TRBD1 (5 bases). Germline-derived CDR1 and CDR2 are SGHDT and YYEEEE. Trimming removed 5 bases from V and 1 base from J, with 15 bases in between. The CDR3 consists of 16 residues. In DNA form, the CDR3 reads TGTGCCAGCAGACCGGCCCCCACAGGGAACACCGGGGAGCTGTTTTTT. It yields the protein CASRPAPTGNTGELFF.

J is TRBJ2-3 and V is TRBV5-6; a possible D gene is TRBD1 (5 bases). The V gene's germline CDR1 is SGHDT and CDR2 YYEEEE. The CDR3 totals 15 residues. V was shortened by 0 bases and J by 6 bases, with 14 bases between the two germline ends. DNA of the CDR3: TGTGCCAGCAGCTTGGGGGCCAGGGTTTGGGATACGCAGTATTTT. This translates into CASSLGARVWDTQYF.

The J gene is TRBJ1-1, the V gene TRBV29-1; 9 nucleotides align to TRBD1. The CDR3 is made up of 13 amino acids. Germline-derived CDR1 and CDR2 are SQVTM and ANQGSEA. The V segment lost 5 bases and the J segment 3 bases; nucleotides outside the gene matches: 4. The CDR3 region has the DNA TGCAGCGTTTCCTGGGACAGGGACACTGAAGCTTTCTTT. It is translated as CSVSWDRDTEAFF. The variable domain in full, completed from reference TRBV29-1 and TRBJ1-1, reads SAVISQKPSRDICQRGTSLTIQCQVDSQVTMMFWYRQQPGQSLTLIATANQGSEATYESGFVIDKFPISRPNLTFSTLTVSNMSPEDSSIYLCSVSWDRDTEAFFGQGTRLTVV.

This chain connects TRBV9 to TRBJ1-6, with D perhaps matching TRBD1 (5 bases). This CDR3 has 15 residues. The V end was cut by 4 bases, the J end by 5 bases, with 13 bases between. CDR1 is SGDLS and CDR2 is YYNGEE in the germline V gene. The CDR3 DNA sequence: TGTGCCAGCAGCCACCCGGGGGGGGATAATTCACCCCTCCACTTT. Amino acid sequence: CASSHPGGDNSPLHF.